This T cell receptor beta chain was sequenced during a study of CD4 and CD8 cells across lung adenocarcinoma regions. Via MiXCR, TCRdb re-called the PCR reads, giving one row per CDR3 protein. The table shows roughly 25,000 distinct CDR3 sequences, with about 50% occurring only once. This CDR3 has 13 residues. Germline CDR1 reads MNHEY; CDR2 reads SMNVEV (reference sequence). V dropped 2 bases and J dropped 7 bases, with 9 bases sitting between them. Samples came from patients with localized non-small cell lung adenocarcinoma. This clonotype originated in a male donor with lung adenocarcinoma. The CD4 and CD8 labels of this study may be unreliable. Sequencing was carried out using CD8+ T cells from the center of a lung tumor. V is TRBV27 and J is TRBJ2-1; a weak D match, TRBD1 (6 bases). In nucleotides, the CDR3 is TGTGCCAGCAGTTTAATTGACAGGAATGAGCAGTTCTTC. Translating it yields CASSLIDRNEQFF.